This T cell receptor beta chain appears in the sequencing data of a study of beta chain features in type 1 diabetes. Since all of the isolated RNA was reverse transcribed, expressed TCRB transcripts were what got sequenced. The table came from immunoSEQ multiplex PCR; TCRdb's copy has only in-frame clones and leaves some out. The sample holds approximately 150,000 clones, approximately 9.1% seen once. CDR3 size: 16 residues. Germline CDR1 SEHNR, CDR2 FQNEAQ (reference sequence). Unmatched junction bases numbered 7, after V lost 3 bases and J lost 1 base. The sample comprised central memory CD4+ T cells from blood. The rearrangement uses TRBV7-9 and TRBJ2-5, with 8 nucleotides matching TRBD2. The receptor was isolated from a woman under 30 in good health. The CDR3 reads CASSFLDGGAQETQYF. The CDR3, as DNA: TGTGCCAGCAGCTTCCTTGACGGGGGGGCCCAAGAGACCCAGTACTTC.